This T cell receptor (beta chain) was captured by sequencing in a study of T-cell memory formation after mild COVID-19. General study points: Confirmation of SARS-CoV-2 specificity was lacking for second-wave clones peaking day 37.

In its sample, this clonotype was seen a few times. Its antigen is unknown. The CDR3 totals 13 residues. CDR1 is SGHVS, CDR2 FQNEAQ, per germline. V lost 2 bases, J lost 9 bases, and 11 bases lay in between. UMIs and sample barcodes were carried by the TCR alpha and TCR beta cDNA libraries that 5'RACE produced using constant-segment primers. TCRdb re-analysed the 5' RACE reads in MiXCR, keeping a single row per CDR3 protein. The data hold just over 400,000 distinct CDR3 sequences, with 23% observed a single time. This chain joins TRBV7-8 and TRBJ2-1, with D unclear. The clonotype comes from an adult woman who had mild COVID-19 (a few samples of this study predate the infection). Cell type and time point are not known. The specimen was PBMCs or a T cell subset sorted from them (not recorded which). The CDR3 spells CASSLTSTREQFF. The CDR3 nucleotides read TGTGCCAGCAGCTTAACGAGCACGCGTGAGCAGTTCTTC.